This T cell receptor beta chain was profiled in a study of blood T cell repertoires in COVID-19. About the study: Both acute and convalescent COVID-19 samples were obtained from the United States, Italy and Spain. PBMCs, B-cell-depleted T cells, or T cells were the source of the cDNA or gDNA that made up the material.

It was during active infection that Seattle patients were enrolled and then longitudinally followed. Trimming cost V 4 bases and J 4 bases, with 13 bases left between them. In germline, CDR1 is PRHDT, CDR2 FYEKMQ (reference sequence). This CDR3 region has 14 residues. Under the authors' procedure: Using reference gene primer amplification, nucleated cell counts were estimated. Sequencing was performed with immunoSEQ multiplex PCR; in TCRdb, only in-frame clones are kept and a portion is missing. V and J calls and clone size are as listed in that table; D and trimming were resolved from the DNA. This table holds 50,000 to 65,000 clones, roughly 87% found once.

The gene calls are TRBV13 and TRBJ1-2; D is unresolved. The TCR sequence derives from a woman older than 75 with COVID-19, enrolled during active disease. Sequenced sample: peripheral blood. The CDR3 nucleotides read TGTGCCAGCAGCTCCCTAGGAGGGAGCTATGGCTACACCTTC. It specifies CASSSLGGSYGYTF.